Sequencing of this T cell receptor beta chain was carried out in a study of blood T cell repertoires in COVID-19. Across the whole study: The origin of the acute and convalescent COVID-19 samples was the United States, Italy and Spain. T cells, B-cell-depleted T cells, or PBMCs supplied cDNA or gDNA.

Per the original data handling: By means of reference gene primer amplification, nucleated cell counts were estimated. The table came from immunoSEQ multiplex PCR; TCRdb's copy has only in-frame clones and leaves some out. Clone size and the V and J calls come from that table; the DNA yielded D and trimming. The repertoire holds 260,000 or so clones, with about 80% as singletons. The clonotype originates from a human donor in a cohort sampled during active COVID-19. Sequencing input: peripheral blood.

The DNA for the CDR3 is TGTGCCAGCACCGTTGCCGGGACAGGGGGCACCGGGGAGCTGTTTTTT. Translating it yields CASTVAGTGGTGELFF. The V and J genes are TRBV28 and TRBJ2-2, with 11 nucleotides matching TRBD1. CDR1 is MDHEN, CDR2 SYDVKM, per germline. V lost 7 bases, J lost 4 bases, and 8 bases stayed unmatched. The CDR3 totals 16 residues.